This T cell receptor (beta chain) is drawn from a study of T cells in Graves' hyperthyroidism and ophthalmopathy. From RNA transcripts, TCR beta CDR3 regions were amplified. A first-round RT-PCR of the TCR CDR3 used the HTBI primer set. TCRdb re-analysed the multiplex PCR reads in MiXCR, keeping a single row per CDR3 protein. The top ten clones hold roughly 8.3% of a sample with roughly 840,000 distinct CDR3 sequences, 38% of them seen once. Absent ophthalmopathy progression within 18 months defined stable Graves' hyperthyroidism. Isolation of PBMCs was performed on 9.5 to 10 ml fresh peripheral blood. For this clonotype: Its matching antigen is unknown.

Germline lookup yields CDR1 MGHRA and CDR2 YSYEKL. The CDR3 has 14 amino acids. V lost 1 base and J 5 bases, leaving 12 bases between the germline ends. The study, taken as a whole, reports: In blood, most of the thyroid clonotypes expanded above 0.001 were also present. Model predictions of ophthalmopathy came a median 6.5 months before onset.

The J gene is TRBJ2-7, the V gene TRBV4-1; D possibly corresponds to TRBD2 (6 bases). This TCR was recovered from a man aged 18 to 35 with Graves' hyperthyroidism. Sequencing was done on a sample of blood. CDR3 sequence reads: CASSQGLATDEQYF. The DNA for the CDR3 is TGCGCCAGCAGCCAAGGCCTAGCGACCGACGAGCAGTACTTC.